The entry below describes one T cell receptor (beta chain). Its antigen is not identified. This specimen comes from a study of T cells in Graves' hyperthyroidism and ophthalmopathy. Points from the study as a whole: Blood samples included most of the expanded thyroid clonotypes exceeding 0.001.

Uncontrolled infection, other autoimmune disease, pregnancy or lactation disqualified patients from enrolment. The CDR3 regions of TCR beta were amplified from RNA transcripts. A set of HTBI primers served as the primers for a first-round RT-PCR of the TCR CDR3. One entry per CDR3 protein, called by TCRdb with MiXCR from the multiplex PCR reads. The data contain 800,000 or so distinct CDR3 sequences, roughly 40% of them singletons. The receptor was derived from a man between 18 and 35 years old with Graves' hyperthyroidism. Sequenced material: blood.

For the CDR3, the DNA is TGTGCCAGCAGCTTACGGGGGGAAGGCGGCTACACCTTC. It is translated as CASSLRGEGGYTF. The rearrangement links TRBV7-9 to TRBJ1-2, with a tentative D call TRBD1 (5 bases). The V end was cut by 2 bases, the J end by 8 bases, with 12 bases between. Germline CDR1 reads SEHNR; CDR2 reads FQNEAQ (reference sequence). The CDR3 spans 13 residues.